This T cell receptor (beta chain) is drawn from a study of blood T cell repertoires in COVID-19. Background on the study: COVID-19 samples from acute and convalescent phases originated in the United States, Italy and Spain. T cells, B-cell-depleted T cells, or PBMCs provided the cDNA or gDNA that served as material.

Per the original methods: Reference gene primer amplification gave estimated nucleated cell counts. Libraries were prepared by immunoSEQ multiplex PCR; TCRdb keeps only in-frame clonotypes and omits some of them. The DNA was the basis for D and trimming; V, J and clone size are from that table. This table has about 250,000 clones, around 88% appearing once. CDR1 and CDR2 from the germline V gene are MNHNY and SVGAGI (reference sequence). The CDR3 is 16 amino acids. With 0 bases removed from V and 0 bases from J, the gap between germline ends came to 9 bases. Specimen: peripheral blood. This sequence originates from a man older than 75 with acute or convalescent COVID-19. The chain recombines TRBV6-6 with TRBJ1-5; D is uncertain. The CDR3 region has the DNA TGTGCCAGCAGTTACTCACGACAAACTAGCAATCAGCCCCAGCATTTT. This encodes CASSYSRQTSNQPQHF.